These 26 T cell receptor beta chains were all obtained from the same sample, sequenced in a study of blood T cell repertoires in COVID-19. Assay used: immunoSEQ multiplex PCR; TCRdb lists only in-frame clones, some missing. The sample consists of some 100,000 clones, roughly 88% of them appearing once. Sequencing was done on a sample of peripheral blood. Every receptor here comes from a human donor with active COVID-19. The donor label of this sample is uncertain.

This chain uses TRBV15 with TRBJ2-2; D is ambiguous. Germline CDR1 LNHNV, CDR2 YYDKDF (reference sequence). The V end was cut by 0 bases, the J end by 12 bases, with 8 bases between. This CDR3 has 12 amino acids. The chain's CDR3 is CATSRDPDKLFF. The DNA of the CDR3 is TGTGCCACCAGCAGAGATCCCGACAAGCTGTTTTTT.

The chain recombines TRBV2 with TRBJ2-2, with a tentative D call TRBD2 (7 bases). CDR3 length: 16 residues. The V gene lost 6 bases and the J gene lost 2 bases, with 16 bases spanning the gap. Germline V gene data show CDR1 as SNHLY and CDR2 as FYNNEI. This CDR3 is CASRGTAGANTGELFF. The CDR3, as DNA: TGTGCCAGCAGGGGAACTGCGGGGGCCAACACCGGGGAGCTGTTTTTT. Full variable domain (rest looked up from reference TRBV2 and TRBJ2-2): EPEVTQTPSHQVTQMGQEVILRCVPISNHLYFYWYRQILGQKVEFLVSFYNNEISEKSEIFDDQFSVERPDGSNFTLKIRSTKLEDSAMYFCASRGTAGANTGELFFGEGSRLTVL.

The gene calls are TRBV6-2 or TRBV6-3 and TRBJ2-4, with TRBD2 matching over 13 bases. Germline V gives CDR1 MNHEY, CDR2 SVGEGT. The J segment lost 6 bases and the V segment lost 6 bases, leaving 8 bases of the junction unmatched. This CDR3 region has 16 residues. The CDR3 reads CASSPTTSGGTNIQYF. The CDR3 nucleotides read TGTGCCAGCAGCCCCACGACTAGCGGGGGGACAAACATTCAGTACTTC.

CDR3 amino acids: CASKDGVSNQPQHF. The DNA for the CDR3 is TGTGCCAGCAAGGACGGGGTTAGCAATCAGCCCCAGCATTTT. This chain connects TRBV6-5 to TRBJ1-5, with unresolved D. Per the germline V gene, CDR1 is MNHEY and CDR2 is SVGAGI. V lost 7 bases and J 0 bases, leaving 10 bases between the germline ends. CDR3 size: 14 residues.

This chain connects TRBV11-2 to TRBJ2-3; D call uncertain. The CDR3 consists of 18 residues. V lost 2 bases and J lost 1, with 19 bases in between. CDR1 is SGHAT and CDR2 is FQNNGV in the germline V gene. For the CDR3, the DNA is TGTGCCAGCAGCTTATTGAATCGGCCATCCGAGGGCACAGATACGCAGTATTTT. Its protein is CASSLLNRPSEGTDTQYF.

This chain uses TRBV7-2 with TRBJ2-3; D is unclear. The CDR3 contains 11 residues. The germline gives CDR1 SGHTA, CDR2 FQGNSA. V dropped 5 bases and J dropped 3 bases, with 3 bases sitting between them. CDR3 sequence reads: CASSPTDTQYF. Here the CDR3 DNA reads TGTGCCAGCAGCCCAACAGATACGCAGTATTTT.

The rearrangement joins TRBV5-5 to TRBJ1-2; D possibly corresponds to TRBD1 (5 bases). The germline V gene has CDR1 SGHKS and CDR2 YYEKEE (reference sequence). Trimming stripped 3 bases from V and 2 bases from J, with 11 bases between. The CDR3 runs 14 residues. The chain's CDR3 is CASSSRVTNYGYTF. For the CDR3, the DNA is TGTGCCAGCAGCTCCAGGGTAACCAACTATGGCTACACCTTC.

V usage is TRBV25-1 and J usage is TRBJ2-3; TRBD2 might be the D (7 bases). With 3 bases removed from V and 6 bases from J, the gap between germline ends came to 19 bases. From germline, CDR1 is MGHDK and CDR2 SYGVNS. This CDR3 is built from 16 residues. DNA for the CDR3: TGTGCCAGCAGTGAGGGATGGGGGGGCGGTAGGGATACGCAGTATTTT. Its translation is CASSEGWGGGRDTQYF. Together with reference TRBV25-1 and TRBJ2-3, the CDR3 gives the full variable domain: EADIYQTPRYLVIGTGKKITLECSQTMGHDKMYWYQQDPGMELHLIHYSYGVNSTEKGDLSSESTVSRIRTEHFPLTLESARPSHTSQYLCASSEGWGGGRDTQYFGPGTRLTVL.

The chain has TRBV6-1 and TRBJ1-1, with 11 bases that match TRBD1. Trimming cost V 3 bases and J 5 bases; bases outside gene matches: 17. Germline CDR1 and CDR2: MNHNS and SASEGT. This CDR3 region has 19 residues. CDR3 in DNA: TGTGCCAGCAGTGACAGCCGGGACAGGGGGATCAGACCGAAAACTGAAGCTTTCTTT. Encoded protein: CASSDSRDRGIRPKTEAFF.

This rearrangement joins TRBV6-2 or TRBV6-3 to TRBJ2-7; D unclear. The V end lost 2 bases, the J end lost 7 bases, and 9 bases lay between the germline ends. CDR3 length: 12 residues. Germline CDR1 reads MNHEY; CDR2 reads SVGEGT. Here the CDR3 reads CASSYGPREQYF. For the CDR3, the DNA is TGTGCCAGCAGTTACGGTCCTCGGGAGCAGTACTTC.

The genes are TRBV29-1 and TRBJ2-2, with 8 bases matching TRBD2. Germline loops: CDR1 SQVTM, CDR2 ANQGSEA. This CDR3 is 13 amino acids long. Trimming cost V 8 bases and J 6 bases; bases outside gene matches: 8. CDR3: CSTLSGGAGELFF. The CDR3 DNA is TGCAGCACCTTGTCGGGGGGGGCCGGGGAGCTGTTTTTT.

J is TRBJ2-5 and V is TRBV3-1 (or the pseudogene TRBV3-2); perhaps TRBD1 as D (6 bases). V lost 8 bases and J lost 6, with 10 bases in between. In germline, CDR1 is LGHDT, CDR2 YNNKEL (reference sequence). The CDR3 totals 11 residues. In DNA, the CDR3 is TGTGCCAGCTCCAGGGGTCAGACCCAGTACTTC. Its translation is CASSRGQTQYF.

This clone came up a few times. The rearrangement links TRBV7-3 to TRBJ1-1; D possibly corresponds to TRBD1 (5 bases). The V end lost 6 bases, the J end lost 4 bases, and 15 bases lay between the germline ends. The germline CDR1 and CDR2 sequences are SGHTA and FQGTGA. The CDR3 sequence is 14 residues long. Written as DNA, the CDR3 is TGTGCCAGCAGTCCGAAGGGGAGGGGCACTGAAGCTTTCTTT. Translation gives CASSPKGRGTEAFF.

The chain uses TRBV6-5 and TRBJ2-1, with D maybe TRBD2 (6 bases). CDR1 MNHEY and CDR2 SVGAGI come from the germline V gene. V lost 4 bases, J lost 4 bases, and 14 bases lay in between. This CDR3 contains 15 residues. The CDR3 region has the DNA TGTGCCAGCAGTTTAGCGGTCGGATTTTACAATGAGCAGTTCTTC. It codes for CASSLAVGFYNEQFF.

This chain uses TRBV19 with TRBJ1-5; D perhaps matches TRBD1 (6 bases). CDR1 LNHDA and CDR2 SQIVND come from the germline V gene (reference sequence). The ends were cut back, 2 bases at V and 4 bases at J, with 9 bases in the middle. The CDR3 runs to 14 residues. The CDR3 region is CASSIRDTNQPQHF. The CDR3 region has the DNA TGTGCCAGTAGTATAAGGGACACAAATCAGCCCCAGCATTTT.

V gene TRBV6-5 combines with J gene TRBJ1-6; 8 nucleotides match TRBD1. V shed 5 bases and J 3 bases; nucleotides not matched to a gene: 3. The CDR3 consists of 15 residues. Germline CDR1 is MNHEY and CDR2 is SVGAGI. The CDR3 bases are TGTGCCAGCAGTCCGGACAGGGTCTATAATTCACCCCTCCACTTT. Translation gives CASSPDRVYNSPLHF.

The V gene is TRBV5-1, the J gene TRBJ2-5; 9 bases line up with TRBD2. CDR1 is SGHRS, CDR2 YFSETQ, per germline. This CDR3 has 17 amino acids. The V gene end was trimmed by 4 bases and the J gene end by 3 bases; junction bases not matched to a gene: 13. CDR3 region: CASSPYLAGRPEETQYF. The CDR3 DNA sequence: TGCGCCAGCAGCCCCTACCTAGCGGGAAGGCCAGAAGAGACCCAGTACTTC.

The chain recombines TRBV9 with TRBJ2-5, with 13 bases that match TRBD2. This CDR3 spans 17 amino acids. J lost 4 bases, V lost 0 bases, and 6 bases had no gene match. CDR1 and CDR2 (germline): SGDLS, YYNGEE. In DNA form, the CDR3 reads TGTGCCAGCAGCGTAGACGGGGGACTAGCGGGACCAGAGACCCAGTACTTC. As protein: CASSVDGGLAGPETQYF.

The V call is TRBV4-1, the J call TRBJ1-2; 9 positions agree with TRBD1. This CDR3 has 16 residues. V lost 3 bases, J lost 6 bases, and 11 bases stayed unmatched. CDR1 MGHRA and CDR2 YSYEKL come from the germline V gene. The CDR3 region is CASSQVGQGSFDGYTF. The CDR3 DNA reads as TGCGCCAGCAGCCAGGTCGGACAGGGGAGTTTTGATGGCTACACCTTC.

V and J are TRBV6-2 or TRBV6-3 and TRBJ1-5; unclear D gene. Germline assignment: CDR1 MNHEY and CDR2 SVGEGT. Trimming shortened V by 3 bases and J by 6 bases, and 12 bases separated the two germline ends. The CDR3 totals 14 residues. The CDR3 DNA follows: TGTGCCAGCAGTTATCGGTCGGGTCTTCAGCCCCAGCATTTT. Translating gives CASSYRSGLQPQHF.

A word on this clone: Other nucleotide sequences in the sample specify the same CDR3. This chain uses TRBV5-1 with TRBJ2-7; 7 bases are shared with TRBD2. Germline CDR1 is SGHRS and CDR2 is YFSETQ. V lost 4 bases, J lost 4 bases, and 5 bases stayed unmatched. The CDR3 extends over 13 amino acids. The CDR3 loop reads CASSPSGGYEQYF. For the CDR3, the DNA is TGCGCCAGCAGCCCCTCGGGGGGATACGAGCAGTACTTC. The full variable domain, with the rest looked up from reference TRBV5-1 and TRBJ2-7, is KAGVTQTPRYLIKTRGQQVTLSCSPISGHRSVSWYQQTPGQGLQFLFEYFSETQRNKGNFPGRFSGRQFSNSRSEMNVSTLELGDSALYLCASSPSGGYEQYFGPGTRLTVT.

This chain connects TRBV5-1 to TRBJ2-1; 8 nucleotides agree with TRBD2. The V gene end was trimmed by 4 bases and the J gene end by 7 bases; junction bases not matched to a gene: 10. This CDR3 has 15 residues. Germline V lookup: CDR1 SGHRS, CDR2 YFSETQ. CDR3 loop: CASSPDGGAGNEQFF. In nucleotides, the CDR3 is TGCGCCAGCAGCCCGGACGGGGGGGCGGGGAATGAGCAGTTCTTC.

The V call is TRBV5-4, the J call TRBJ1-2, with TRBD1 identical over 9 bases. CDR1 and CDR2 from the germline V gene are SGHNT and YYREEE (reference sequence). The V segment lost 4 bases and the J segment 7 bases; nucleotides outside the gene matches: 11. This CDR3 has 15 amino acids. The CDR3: CASSPDWTGAVGYTF. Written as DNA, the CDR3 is TGTGCCAGCAGCCCCGACTGGACAGGGGCGGTTGGCTACACCTTC.

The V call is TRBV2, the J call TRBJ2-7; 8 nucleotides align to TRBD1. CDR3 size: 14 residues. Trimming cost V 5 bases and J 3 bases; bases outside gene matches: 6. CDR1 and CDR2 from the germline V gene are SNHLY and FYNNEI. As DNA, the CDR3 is TGTGCCAGCAGTACGCAGGGGGCGGTCTACGAGCAGTACTTC. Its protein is CASSTQGAVYEQYF.

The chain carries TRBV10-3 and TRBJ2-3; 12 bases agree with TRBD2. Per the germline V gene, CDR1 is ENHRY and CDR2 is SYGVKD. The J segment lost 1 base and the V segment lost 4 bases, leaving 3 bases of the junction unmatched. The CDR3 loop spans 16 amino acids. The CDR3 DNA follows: TGTGCCATCAGTGGCCTAGCGGGGGGGCGCACAGATACGCAGTATTTT. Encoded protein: CAISGLAGGRTDTQYF.

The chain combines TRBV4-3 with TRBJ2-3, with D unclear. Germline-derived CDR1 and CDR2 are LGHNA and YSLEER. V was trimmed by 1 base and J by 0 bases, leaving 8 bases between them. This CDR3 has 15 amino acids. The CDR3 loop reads CASSQVLTSTDTQYF. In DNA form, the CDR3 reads TGCGCCAGCAGCCAAGTACTAACCAGCACAGATACGCAGTATTTT.